Following are 8 T cell receptor beta chains from one sample sequenced in a study of human T cells and chemical hapten exposure. The time point denotes: healthy volunteer bleed at 2 weeks. Extraction yielded total RNA from whole blood (unfractionated). TCRdb itself ran the RACE reads through MiXCR, one entry per CDR3 protein. The table shows around 130,000 distinct CDR3 sequences, with approximately 9.1% occurring only once. Material for sequencing was whole blood. Every receptor here comes from a male donor in good health. Some clones in this sample may be carry-over from other donors' samples.

In its sample, this clonotype was seen many times. The J gene is TRBJ2-3, the V gene TRBV29-1, with 8 nucleotides matching TRBD1. Germline-derived CDR1 and CDR2 are SQVTM and ANQGSEA. CDR3 length: 16 amino acids. V was pared by 0 bases and J by 0 bases, with 5 bases of the junction left unmatched. The CDR3 DNA is TGCAGCGTTGAAGATAGGTGGACAGGGAGCACAGATACGCAGTATTTT. It specifies CSVEDRWTGSTDTQYF.

This clonotype was seen only a few times. The chain uses TRBV2 and TRBJ1-1, with a possible D match to TRBD1 (5 bases). Germline V CDR1 and CDR2: SNHLY, FYNNEI. The length of the CDR3 is 15 residues. V lost 3 bases and J 1 base, leaving 12 bases between the germline ends. CDR3 bases: TGTGCCAGCAGTGACGACAGTCCAAGGAACACTGAAGCTTTCTTT. Translation gives CASSDDSPRNTEAFF.

The V gene is TRBV4-2, the J gene TRBJ2-4; 9 nucleotides agree with TRBD1. Germline lookup yields CDR1 LGHNA and CDR2 YNFKEQ. Unmatched junction bases numbered 14, after V lost 0 bases and J lost 14 bases. This CDR3 has 16 amino acids. CDR3 region: CASSQDPGTGQNLEYF. In DNA, the CDR3 is TGTGCCAGCAGCCAAGACCCCGGGACAGGGCAAAACTTAGAGTACTTC.

The chain joins TRBV20-1 to TRBJ1-1; D remains unclear. Germline CDR1 and CDR2: DFQATT and SNEGSKA (reference sequence). This CDR3 has 14 amino acids. V lost 3 bases to trimming and J lost 2 bases, with 13 bases between them. CDR3 loop: CSASVSTGNTEAFF. The CDR3 DNA follows: TGCAGTGCTAGTGTGAGTACGGGAAACACTGAAGCTTTCTTT.

V is TRBV6-2 or TRBV6-3 and J is TRBJ1-2; D is uncertain. In germline, CDR1 is MNHEY, CDR2 SVGEGT. V lost 5 bases and J 9 bases, leaving 13 bases between the germline ends. This CDR3 contains 12 residues. The CDR3 is CASSTTPSRYTF. The CDR3 nucleotides read TGTGCCAGCAGTACTACGCCCAGCCGCTACACCTTC.

This clonotype was seen a few times. J is TRBJ2-7 and V is TRBV5-1; 8 nucleotides match TRBD1. Germline V gene sequence: CDR1 SGHRS, CDR2 YFSETQ. The trim removed 0 bases at V and 2 bases at J, leaving 4 bases unmatched. The CDR3 has 15 residues. CDR3 loop: CASSLGGQGTYEQYF. The DNA of the CDR3 is TGCGCCAGCAGCTTGGGCGGACAGGGAACCTACGAGCAGTACTTC.

The J gene is TRBJ2-5, the V gene TRBV6-6, with unresolved D. V lost 0 bases to trimming and J lost 2 bases, with 7 bases between them. This CDR3 comprises 14 residues. The germline CDR1 and CDR2 sequences are MNHNY and SVGAGI (reference sequence). The DNA of the CDR3 is TGTGCCAGCAGTTACTCGAAAGGGCAAGAGACCCAGTACTTC. Translated: CASSYSKGQETQYF.

Points on this clonotype: A much larger clone differs from this one at a single base, so this may be a read error. V gene TRBV20-1 combines with J gene TRBJ1-4, with D perhaps TRBD1 (6 bases). This CDR3 has 15 amino acids. Germline V lookup: CDR1 DFQATT, CDR2 SNEGSKA (reference sequence). The CDR3 DNA sequence: TGCAGTGCTGGCGGACAGCCAGCAACTAATGAAAAACTGTATTTT. Translating gives CSAGGQPATNEKLYF.